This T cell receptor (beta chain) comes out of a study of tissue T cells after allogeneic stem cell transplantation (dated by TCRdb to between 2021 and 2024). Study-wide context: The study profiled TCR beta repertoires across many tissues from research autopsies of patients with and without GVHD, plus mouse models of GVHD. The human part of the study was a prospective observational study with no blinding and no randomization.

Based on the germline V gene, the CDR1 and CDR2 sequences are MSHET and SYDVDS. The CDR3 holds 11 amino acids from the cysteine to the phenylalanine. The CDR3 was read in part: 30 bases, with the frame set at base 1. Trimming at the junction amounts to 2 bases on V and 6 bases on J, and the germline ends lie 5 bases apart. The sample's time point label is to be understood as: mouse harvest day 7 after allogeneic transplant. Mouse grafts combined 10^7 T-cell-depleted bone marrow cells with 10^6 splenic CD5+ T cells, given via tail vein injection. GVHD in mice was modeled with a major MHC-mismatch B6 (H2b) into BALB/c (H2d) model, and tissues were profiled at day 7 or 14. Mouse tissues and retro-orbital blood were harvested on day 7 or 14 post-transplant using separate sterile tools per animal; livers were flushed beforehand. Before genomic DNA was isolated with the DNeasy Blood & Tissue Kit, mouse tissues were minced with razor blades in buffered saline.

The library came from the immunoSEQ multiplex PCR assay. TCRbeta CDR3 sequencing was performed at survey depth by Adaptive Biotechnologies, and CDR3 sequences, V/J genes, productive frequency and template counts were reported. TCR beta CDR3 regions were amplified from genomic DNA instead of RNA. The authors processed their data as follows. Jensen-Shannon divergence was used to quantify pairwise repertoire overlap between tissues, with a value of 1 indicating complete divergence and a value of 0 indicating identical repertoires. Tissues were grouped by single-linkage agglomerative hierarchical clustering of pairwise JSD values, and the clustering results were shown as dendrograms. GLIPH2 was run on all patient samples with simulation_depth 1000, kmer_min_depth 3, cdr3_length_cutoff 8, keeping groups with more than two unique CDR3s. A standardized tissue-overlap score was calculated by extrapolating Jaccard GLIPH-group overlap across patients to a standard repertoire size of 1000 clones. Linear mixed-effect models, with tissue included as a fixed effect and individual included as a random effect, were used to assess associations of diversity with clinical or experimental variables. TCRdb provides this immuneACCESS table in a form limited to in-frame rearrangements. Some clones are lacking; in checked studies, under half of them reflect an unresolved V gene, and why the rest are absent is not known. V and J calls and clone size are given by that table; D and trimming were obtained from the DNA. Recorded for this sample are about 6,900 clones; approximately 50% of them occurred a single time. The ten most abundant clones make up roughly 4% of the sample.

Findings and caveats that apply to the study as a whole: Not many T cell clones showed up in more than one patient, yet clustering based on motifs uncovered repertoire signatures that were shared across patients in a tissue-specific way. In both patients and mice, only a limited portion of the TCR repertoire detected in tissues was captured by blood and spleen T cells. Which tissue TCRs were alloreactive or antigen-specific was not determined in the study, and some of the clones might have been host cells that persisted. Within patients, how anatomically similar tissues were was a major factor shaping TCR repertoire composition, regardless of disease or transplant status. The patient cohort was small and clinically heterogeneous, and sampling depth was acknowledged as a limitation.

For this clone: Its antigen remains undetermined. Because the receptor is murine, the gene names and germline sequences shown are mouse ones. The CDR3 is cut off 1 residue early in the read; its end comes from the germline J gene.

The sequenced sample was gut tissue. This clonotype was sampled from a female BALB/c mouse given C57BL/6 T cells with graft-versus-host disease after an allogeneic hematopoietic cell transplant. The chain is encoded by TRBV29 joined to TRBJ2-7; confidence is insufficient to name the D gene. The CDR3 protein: CASSLGVEQYF. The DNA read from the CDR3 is TGTGCTAGCAGTTTAGGGGTTGAACAGTAC.